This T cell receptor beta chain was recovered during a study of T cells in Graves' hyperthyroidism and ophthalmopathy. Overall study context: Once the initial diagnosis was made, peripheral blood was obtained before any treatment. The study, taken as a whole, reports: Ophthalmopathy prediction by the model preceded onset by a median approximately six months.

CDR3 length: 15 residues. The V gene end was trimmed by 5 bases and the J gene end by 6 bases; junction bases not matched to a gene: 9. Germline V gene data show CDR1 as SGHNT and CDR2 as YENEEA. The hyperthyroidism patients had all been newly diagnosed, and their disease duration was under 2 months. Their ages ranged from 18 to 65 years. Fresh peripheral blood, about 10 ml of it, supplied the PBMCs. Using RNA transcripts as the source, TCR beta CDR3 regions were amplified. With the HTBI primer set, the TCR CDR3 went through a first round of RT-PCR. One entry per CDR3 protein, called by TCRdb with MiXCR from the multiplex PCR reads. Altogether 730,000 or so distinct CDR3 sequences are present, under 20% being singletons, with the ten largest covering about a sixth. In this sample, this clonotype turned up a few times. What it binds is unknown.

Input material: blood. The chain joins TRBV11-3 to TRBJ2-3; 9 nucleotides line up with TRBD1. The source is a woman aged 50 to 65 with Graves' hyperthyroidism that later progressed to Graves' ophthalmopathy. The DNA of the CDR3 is TGTGCCAGCAGCCCCGGACAGGGGCCCGGGGATACGCAGTATTTT. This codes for CASSPGQGPGDTQYF.